This note documents a single T cell receptor (beta chain) sequence. These data come from a study of PD-L1 blockade in urothelial cancer. Study information: Blood analysis occurred 3 weeks (second dose) and 6 weeks after treatment start. The median T cell count in blood samples was more than 110,000.

Using immunoSEQ multiplex PCR, the repertoire was profiled, and TCRdb retains in-frame clones only, with some absent. The sample carries about 40,000 clones, approximately 82% recorded once. Germline-derived CDR1 and CDR2 are MNHEY and SMNVEV (reference sequence). V lost 5 bases and J lost 5; bases outside the gene matches: 9. The CDR3 spans 15 residues. The rearrangement uses TRBV27 and TRBJ1-1; 9 positions match TRBD1. Here the sequenced sample was PBMCs, taken around atezolizumab (anti-PD-L1) treatment. This sequence originates from a man between 60 and 75 years old with urothelial cancer. CDR3 nucleotides: TGTGCCAGCAGTCTACGACAGGGGGGACGTACTGAAGCTTTCTTT. Its translation is CASSLRQGGRTEAFF.